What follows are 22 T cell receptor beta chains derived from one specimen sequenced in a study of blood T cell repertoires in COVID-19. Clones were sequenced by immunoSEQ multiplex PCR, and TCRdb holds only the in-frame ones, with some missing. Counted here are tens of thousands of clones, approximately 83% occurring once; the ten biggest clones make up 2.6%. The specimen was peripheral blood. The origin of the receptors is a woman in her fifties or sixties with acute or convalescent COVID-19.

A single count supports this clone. CDR3 residues: CASSIRQGGNEKLFF. As DNA, the CDR3 is TGTGCCAGCAGCATACGACAGGGCGGCAATGAAAAACTGTTTTTT. The chain links TRBV5-5 to TRBJ1-4; 7 bases are a match to TRBD1. This CDR3 spans 15 amino acids. The germline V gene has CDR1 SGHKS and CDR2 YYEKEE (reference sequence). V lost 4 bases, J lost 5 bases, and 8 bases stayed unmatched.

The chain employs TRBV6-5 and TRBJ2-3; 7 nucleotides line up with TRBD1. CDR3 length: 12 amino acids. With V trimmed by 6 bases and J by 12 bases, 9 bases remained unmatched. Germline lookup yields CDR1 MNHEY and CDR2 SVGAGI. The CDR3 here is CASSLGTDRQYF. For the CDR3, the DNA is TGTGCCAGCAGCCTTGGGACAGACAGACAGTATTTT.

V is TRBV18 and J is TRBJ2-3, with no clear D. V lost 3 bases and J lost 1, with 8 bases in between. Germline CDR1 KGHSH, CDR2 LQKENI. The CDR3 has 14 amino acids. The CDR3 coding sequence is TGTGCCAGCTCACCGAGCACTCGCACAGATACGCAGTATTTT. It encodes CASSPSTRTDTQYF. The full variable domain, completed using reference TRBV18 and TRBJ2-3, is NAGVMQNPRHLVRRRGQEARLRCSPMKGHSHVYWYRQLPEEGLKFMVYLQKENIIDESGMPKERFSAEFPKEGPSILRIQQVVRGDSAAYFCASSPSTRTDTQYFGPGTRLTVL.

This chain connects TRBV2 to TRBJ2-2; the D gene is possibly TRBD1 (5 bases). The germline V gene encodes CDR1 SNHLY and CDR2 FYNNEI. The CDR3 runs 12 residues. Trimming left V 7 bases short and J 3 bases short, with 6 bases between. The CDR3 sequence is CASTRDTGELFF. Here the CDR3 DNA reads TGTGCCAGCACCAGGGACACCGGGGAGCTGTTTTTT.

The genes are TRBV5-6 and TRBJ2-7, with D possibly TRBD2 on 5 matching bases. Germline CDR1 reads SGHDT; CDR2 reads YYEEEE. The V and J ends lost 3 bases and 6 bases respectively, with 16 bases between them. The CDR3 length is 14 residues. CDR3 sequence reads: CASSWRRPAGEQYF. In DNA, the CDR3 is TGTGCCAGCAGCTGGAGACGGCCGGCGGGCGAGCAGTACTTC.

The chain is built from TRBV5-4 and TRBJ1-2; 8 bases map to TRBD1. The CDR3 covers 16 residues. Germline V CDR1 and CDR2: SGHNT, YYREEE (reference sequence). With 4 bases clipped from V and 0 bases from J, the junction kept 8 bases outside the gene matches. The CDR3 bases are TGTGCCAGCAGCACGGGACAGGCGAGATCTAACTATGGCTACACCTTC. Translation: CASSTGQARSNYGYTF.

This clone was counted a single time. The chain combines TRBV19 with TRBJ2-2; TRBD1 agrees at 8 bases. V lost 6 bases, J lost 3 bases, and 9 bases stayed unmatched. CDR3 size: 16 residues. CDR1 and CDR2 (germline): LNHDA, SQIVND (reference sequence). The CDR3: CASSRPSDRDTGELFF. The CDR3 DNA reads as TGTGCCAGTAGCCGCCCGTCGGACAGGGACACCGGGGAGCTGTTTTTT.

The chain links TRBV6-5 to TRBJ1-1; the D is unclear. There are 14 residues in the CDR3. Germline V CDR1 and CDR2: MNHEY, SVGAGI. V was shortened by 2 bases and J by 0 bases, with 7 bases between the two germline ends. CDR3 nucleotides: TGTGCCAGCAGTTACGAGGGTCTGAACACTGAAGCTTTCTTT. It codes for CASSYEGLNTEAFF.

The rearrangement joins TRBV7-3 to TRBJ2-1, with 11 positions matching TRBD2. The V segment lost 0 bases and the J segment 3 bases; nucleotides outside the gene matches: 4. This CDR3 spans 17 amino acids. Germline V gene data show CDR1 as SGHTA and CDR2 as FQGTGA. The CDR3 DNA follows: TGTGCCAGCAGCTTAACGACTACTAGCGGGAGCTACAATGAGCAGTTCTTC. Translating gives CASSLTTTSGSYNEQFF. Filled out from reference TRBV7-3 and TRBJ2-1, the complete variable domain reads GAGVSQTPSNKVTEKGKYVELRCDPISGHTALYWYRQSLGQGPEFLIYFQGTGAADDSGLPNDRFFAVRPEGSVSTLKIQRTERGDSAVYLCASSLTTTSGSYNEQFFGPGTRLTVL.

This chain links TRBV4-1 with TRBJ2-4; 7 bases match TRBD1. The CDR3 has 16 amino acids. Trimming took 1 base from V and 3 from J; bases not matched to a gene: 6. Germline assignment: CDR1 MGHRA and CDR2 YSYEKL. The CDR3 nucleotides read TGCGCCAGCAGCCAAGGGAGAGGGGGCAACAAAAACATTCAGTACTTC. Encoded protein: CASSQGRGGNKNIQYF.

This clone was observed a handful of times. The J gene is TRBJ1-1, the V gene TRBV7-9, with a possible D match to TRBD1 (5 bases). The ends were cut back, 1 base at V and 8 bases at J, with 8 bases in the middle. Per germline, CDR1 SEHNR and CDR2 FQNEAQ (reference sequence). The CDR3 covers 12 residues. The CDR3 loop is CASSLERGEAFF. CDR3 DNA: TGTGCCAGCAGCTTAGAAAGGGGCGAAGCTTTCTTT.

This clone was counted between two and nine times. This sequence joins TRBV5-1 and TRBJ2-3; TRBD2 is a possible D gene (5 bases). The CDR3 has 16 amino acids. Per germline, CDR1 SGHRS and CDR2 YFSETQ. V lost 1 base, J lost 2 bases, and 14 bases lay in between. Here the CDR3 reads CASSLSFGADTDTQYF. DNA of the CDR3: TGCGCCAGCAGCTTGTCTTTTGGAGCGGACACAGATACGCAGTATTTT. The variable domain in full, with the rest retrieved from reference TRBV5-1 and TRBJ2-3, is KAGVTQTPRYLIKTRGQQVTLSCSPISGHRSVSWYQQTPGQGLQFLFEYFSETQRNKGNFPGRFSGRQFSNSRSEMNVSTLELGDSALYLCASSLSFGADTDTQYFGPGTRLTVL.

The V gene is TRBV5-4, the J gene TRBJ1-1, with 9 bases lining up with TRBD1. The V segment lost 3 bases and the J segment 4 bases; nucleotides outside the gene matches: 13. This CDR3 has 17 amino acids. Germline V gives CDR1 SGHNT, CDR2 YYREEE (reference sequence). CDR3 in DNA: TGTGCCAGCAGCTCCCTTACCTTTGGACAGGGGAGCACTGAAGCTTTCTTT. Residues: CASSSLTFGQGSTEAFF.

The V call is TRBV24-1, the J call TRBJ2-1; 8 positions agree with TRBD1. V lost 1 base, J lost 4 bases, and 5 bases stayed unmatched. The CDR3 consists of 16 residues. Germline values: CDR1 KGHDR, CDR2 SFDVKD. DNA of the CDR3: TGTGCCACCAGTGATTTTACCGGGACAGGTTACAATGAGCAGTTCTTC. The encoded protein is CATSDFTGTGYNEQFF.

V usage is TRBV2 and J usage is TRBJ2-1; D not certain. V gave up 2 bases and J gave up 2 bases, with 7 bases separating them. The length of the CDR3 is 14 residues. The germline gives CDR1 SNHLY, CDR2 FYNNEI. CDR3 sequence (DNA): TGTGCCAGCAGTGAACAGGTAGCCTACAATGAGCAGTTCTTC. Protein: CASSEQVAYNEQFF.

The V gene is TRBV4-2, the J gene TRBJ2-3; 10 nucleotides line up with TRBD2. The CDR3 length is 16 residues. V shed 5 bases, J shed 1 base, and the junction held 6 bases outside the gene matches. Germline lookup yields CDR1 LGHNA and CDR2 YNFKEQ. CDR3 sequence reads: CASSSVGLAGTDTQYF. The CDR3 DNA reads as TGTGCCAGCAGCTCGGTCGGACTAGCGGGCACAGATACGCAGTATTTT.

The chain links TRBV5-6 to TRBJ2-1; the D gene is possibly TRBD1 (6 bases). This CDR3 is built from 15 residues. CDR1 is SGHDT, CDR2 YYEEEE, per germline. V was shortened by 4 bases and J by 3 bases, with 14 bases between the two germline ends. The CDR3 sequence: CASSLRGRFYNEQFF. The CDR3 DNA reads TGTGCCAGCAGCCTTAGGGGGAGATTCTACAATGAGCAGTTCTTC.

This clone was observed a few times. CDR3 DNA sequence: TGCAGTGCTCCGAGGAGAGAGACCCAGTACTTC. Translating gives CSAPRRETQYF. The genes are TRBV20-1 and TRBJ2-5, with D unclear. V lost 5 bases and J lost 4, with 8 bases in between. There are 11 residues in the CDR3. CDR1 DFQATT and CDR2 SNEGSKA come from the germline V gene (reference sequence).

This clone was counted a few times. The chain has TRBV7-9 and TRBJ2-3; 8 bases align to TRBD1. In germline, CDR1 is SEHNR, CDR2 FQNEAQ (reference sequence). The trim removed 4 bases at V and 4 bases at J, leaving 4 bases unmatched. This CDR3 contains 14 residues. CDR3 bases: TGTGCCAGCAGCTCCCGGACAGGGTCAGATACGCAGTATTTT. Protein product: CASSSRTGSDTQYF.

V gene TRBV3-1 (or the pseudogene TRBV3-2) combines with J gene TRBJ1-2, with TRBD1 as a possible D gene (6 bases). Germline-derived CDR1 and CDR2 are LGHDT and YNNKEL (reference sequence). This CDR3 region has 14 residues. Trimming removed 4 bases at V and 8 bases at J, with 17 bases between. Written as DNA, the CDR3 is TGTGCCAGCAGCCCACCTAGGGGGGGGCAGGGCTACACCTTC. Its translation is CASSPPRGGQGYTF.

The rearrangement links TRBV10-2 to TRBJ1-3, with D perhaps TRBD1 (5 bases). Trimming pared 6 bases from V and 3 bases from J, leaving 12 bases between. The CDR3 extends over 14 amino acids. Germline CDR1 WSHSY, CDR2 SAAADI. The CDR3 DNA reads TGCGCCAGCAGATTGACAGTAGTTGGAAACACCATATATTTT. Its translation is CASRLTVVGNTIYF.

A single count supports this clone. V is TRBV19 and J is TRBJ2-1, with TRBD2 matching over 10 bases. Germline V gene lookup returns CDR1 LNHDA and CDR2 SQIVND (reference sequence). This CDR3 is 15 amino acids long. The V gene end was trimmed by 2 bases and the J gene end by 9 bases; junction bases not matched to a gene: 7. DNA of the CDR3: TGTGCCAGTAGTATAATCAGCGGGGGGGCGGGTGAGCAGTTCTTC. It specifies CASSIISGGAGEQFF.